This TCR beta chain was identified during a study of cytomegalovirus exposure and HLA in healthy donors. The study's findings and limits: Later analysis demonstrated an association between a missense DCLRE1C variant and TCR beta V- and J-gene trimming. The analysis excluded some indistinguishable V segments, including TRBV6-2 and TRBV6-3.

Amplification used 60 Vbeta primers and 13 Jbeta primers. TCRdb's copy holds only in-frame clones and misses some; the assay was immunoSEQ multiplex PCR. The table has roughly 99,000 clones, approximately 79% seen once; the top ten hold 2% to 3%. A few counts support this clone. Antigen unknown. Germline V lookup: CDR1 SGHDT, CDR2 YYEEEE. This CDR3 comprises 16 residues. V lost 2 bases and J lost 0, with 9 bases in between. The chain combines TRBV5-6 with TRBJ2-6; D is uncertain. The clonotype was recovered from a man between 18 and 29 years old in good health and CMV-seronegative. Sequenced sample: PBMCs. The CDR3 sequence: CASSFKRISGANVLTF. DNA of the CDR3: TGTGCCAGCAGCTTTAAGAGGATCTCTGGGGCCAACGTCCTGACTTTC.